Sequencing of this T cell receptor beta chain was carried out in a study of patients and donors after allogeneic stem cell transplantation. The germline V gene encodes CDR1 SNHLY and CDR2 FYNNEI. The CDR3 has 14 residues. Trimming cost V 5 bases and J 6 bases; bases outside gene matches: 7. TCRdb re-called the RT-PCR reads through MiXCR, storing one row per CDR3 protein. The sample contains around 90,000 distinct CDR3 sequences, about 44% of which appear only once. V is TRBV2 and J is TRBJ1-2; the match to TRBD1 covers 9 bases. The sample taken for sequencing was blood, either unsorted or a sorted T cell fraction (not recorded which). The source of this sequence is a human donor who was either an allogeneic HSCT recipient or a stem cell or donor lymphocyte infusion donor (not recorded which). It is not recorded whose cells these are; they may come from a transplant donor. CDR3 sequence: CASSRQGEYDGYTF. CDR3 DNA: TGTGCCAGCAGTCGACAGGGGGAATATGATGGCTACACCTTC.